This is a list of T cell receptor beta chains from one sample in a study of blood T cell repertoires in COVID-19. Sequencing used immunoSEQ multiplex PCR; TCRdb keeps in-frame clones, though not all of them. The table has about 210,000 clones, around four fifths seen once; the top ten hold less than 3.5%. The sample was peripheral blood. These receptors came from a man aged 45-60 years with active or convalescent COVID-19. The CDR3 runs from the conserved cysteine through the conserved F or W. Each record gives: D gene, clone size, V gene, J gene, CDR3 DNA, CDR3 protein. The D gene is left open where the match is weak. Some rows mark clone size as missing; the rest say once, few, many or name a class of expanded clone.

D gene: TRBD1; clone size: NA; V gene: TRBV10-3; J gene: TRBJ1-4; CDR3 DNA: TGTGCCATCAGTGGAGGAGGGGGCCGGGGTGAAAAACTGTTTTTT; CDR3 protein: CAISGGGGRGEKLFF
D gene: NA; clone size: few; V gene: TRBV13; J gene: TRBJ1-6; CDR3 DNA: TGTGCCAGCAGCTTAGGGAGATGGACAGCGAATTCACCCCTCCACTTT; CDR3 protein: CASSLGRWTANSPLHF
D gene: NA; clone size: NA; V gene: TRBV3-1/TRBV3-2; J gene: TRBJ2-5; CDR3 DNA: TGTGCCAGCAGCCAATCGAGGCAAGAGACCCAGTACTTC; CDR3 protein: CASSQSRQETQYF
D gene: NA; clone size: once; V gene: TRBV7-9; J gene: TRBJ1-3; CDR3 DNA: TGTGCCAGCAGCTCCTCCTCTCCTACGGTCCTAATCTCTGGAAACACCATATATTTT; CDR3 protein: CASSSSSPTVLISGNTIYF
D gene: TRBD2; clone size: NA; V gene: TRBV30; J gene: TRBJ2-1; CDR3 DNA: TGTGCCTGGAGTGTACTAGCGGGCCGATACAATGAGCAGTTCTTC; CDR3 protein: CAWSVLAGRYNEQFF
D gene: TRBD1; clone size: NA; V gene: TRBV2; J gene: TRBJ2-1; CDR3 DNA: TGTGCCAGCAGTAAACGACAGGGGGCCTACAATGAGCAGTTCTTC; CDR3 protein: CASSKRQGAYNEQFF
D gene: TRBD1; clone size: NA; V gene: TRBV27; J gene: TRBJ1-2; CDR3 DNA: TGTGCCAGCAGTTTAGAGTTCCCCGGGACAGGGGGCTCGTACTATGGCTACACCTTC; CDR3 protein: CASSLEFPGTGGSYYGYTF
D gene: TRBD1; clone size: NA; V gene: TRBV4-3; J gene: TRBJ1-1; CDR3 DNA: TGCGCCAGCAGCCCAGGACAGGGCAGTGAAGCTTTCTTT; CDR3 protein: CASSPGQGSEAFF
D gene: NA; clone size: few; V gene: TRBV6-4; J gene: TRBJ1-1; CDR3 DNA: TGTGCCAGCAGAGCGACAGGGAACACTGAAGCTTTCTTT; CDR3 protein: CASRATGNTEAFF
D gene: TRBD1; clone size: NA; V gene: TRBV30; J gene: TRBJ1-3; CDR3 DNA: TGTGCCTGGAGCCGGGACAGGAGCTCTGGAAACACCATATATTTT; CDR3 protein: CAWSRDRSSGNTIYF
D gene: TRBD2; clone size: NA; V gene: TRBV7-3; J gene: TRBJ2-2; CDR3 DNA: TGTGCCAGCAGCTCTCTAGCGGGTCCCCCCACCGGGGAGCTGTTTTTT; CDR3 protein: CASSSLAGPPTGELFF
D gene: NA; clone size: once; V gene: TRBV29-1; J gene: TRBJ1-5; CDR3 DNA: TGCAGCGTTTGGCAGGGAAGGAATCAGCCCCAGCATTTT; CDR3 protein: CSVWQGRNQPQHF
D gene: TRBD1; clone size: NA; V gene: TRBV9; J gene: TRBJ2-7; CDR3 DNA: TGTGCCAGCAGCTTCTACGAGGGACAGGGCGAGGAGCAGTACTTC; CDR3 protein: CASSFYEGQGEEQYF
D gene: NA; clone size: once; V gene: TRBV6-5; J gene: TRBJ2-7; CDR3 DNA: TGTGCCAGCAGCATCGGGATTCCCTACGAGCAGTACTTC; CDR3 protein: CASSIGIPYEQYF
D gene: NA; clone size: NA; V gene: TRBV19; J gene: TRBJ1-4; CDR3 DNA: TGTGCCAGTAGCAACGGTCGGGGGCTGTTTTTT; CDR3 protein: CASSNGRGLFF
D gene: TRBD1; clone size: NA; V gene: TRBV4-1; J gene: TRBJ1-2; CDR3 DNA: TGCGCCAGCAGCCAACGGACAGGACTCTATGGCTACACCTTC; CDR3 protein: CASSQRTGLYGYTF
D gene: TRBD1; clone size: NA; V gene: TRBV6-6; J gene: TRBJ2-7; CDR3 DNA: TGTGCCAGTAGGACAGGGACAGTAAACGAGCAGTACTTC; CDR3 protein: CASRTGTVNEQYF
D gene: NA; clone size: NA; V gene: TRBV2; J gene: TRBJ1-1; CDR3 DNA: TGTGCCAGCAGTGGCCCCACGGGCGGGAGTAGCACTGAAGCTTTCTTT; CDR3 protein: CASSGPTGGSSTEAFF
D gene: TRBD1; clone size: NA; V gene: TRBV6-5; J gene: TRBJ1-4; CDR3 DNA: TGTGCCAGCAGTTTTGGACAGGGTTGGGAAAAACTGTTTTTT; CDR3 protein: CASSFGQGWEKLFF
D gene: NA; clone size: NA; V gene: TRBV28; J gene: TRBJ2-7; CDR3 DNA: TGTGCCAGCAGGAGAACAGGGAACTCCTACGAGCAGTACTTC; CDR3 protein: CASRRTGNSYEQYF
D gene: NA; clone size: NA; V gene: TRBV29-1; J gene: TRBJ2-5; CDR3 DNA: TGCAGCGTTGGGCCAGGGGCGGGAGAGACCCAGTACTTC; CDR3 protein: CSVGPGAGETQYF
D gene: TRBD1; clone size: NA; V gene: TRBV2; J gene: TRBJ2-7; CDR3 DNA: TGTGCCAGCAGGACACTGGGACAGGTTTACGAGCAGTACTTC; CDR3 protein: CASRTLGQVYEQYF
D gene: NA; clone size: NA; V gene: TRBV2; J gene: TRBJ1-5; CDR3 DNA: TGTGCCAGCAGTGCGAGGACTTACAGGGTTTATAGCAATCAGCCCCAGCATTTT; CDR3 protein: CASSARTYRVYSNQPQHF
D gene: TRBD2; clone size: NA; V gene: TRBV11-3; J gene: TRBJ2-1; CDR3 DNA: TGTGCCAGCAGCCCCCGGGTTGCGGGAGCTTACAATGAGCAGTTCTTC; CDR3 protein: CASSPRVAGAYNEQFF
D gene: TRBD1; clone size: NA; V gene: TRBV7-9; J gene: TRBJ1-1; CDR3 DNA: TGTGCCAGCAGCGCCCGACAGGGGGGATTGAGCGCTGAAGCTTTCTTT; CDR3 protein: CASSARQGGLSAEAFF
D gene: NA; clone size: NA; V gene: TRBV12-3/TRBV12-4; J gene: TRBJ1-1; CDR3 DNA: TGTGCCAGCAGTTTTAGGGGGTTTGAAGCTTTCTTT; CDR3 protein: CASSFRGFEAFF